This TCR beta chain comes out of a study of monozygotic twins with inflammatory bowel disease. Study-level results: Twins classed as concordant or discordant showed no difference in repertoire similarity, possibly from limited power. Clonotype overlap with others was lower in IBD patients than in healthy twins, a difference that was greatest with disease activity.

The CDR3 covers 16 residues. Germline loops: CDR1 LNHNV, CDR2 YYDKDF (reference sequence). In regard to this clonotype: Antigen unknown.

Each donor gave roughly 2.5 ml of peripheral blood. Total RNA from whole blood was isolated with no T cell sorting. For each CDR3 protein, TCRdb gives one entry from its re-call of the 5' RACE reads, without DNA. The sample totals some 150,000 distinct CDR3 sequences; its top ten clones hold roughly 2.6%. The gene calls are TRBV15 and TRBJ2-7; as DNA is missing, the TRBD2 call by TCRdb cannot be tested. The receptor's source is a human donor with ulcerative colitis or Crohn's disease, or a healthy co-twin of an affected twin (not recorded which). Material for sequencing was blood. Here the CDR3 reads CATSRDLAGGSYEQYF.